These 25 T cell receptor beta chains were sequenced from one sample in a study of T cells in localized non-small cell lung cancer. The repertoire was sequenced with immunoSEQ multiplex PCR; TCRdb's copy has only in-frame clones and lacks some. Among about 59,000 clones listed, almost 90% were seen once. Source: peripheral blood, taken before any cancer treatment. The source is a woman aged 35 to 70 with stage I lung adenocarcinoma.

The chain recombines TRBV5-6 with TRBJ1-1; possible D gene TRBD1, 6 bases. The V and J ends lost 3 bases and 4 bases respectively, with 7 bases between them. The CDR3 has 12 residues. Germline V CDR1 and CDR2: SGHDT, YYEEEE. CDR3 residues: CASSSRGTEAFF. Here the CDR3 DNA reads TGTGCCAGCAGCTCCAGGGGCACTGAAGCTTTCTTT.

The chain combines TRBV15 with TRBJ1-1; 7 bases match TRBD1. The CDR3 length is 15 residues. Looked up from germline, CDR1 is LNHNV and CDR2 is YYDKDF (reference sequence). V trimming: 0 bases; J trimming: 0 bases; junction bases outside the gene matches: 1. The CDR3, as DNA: TGTGCCACCAGCAGAGAGGGACAGCTGAACACTGAAGCTTTCTTT. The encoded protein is CATSREGQLNTEAFF. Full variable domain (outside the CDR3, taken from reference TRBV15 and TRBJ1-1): DAMVIQNPRYQVTQFGKPVTLSCSQTLNHNVMYWYQQKSSQAPKLLFHYYDKDFNNEADTPDNFQSRRPNTSFCFLDIRSPGLGDTAMYLCATSREGQLNTEAFFGQGTRLTVV.

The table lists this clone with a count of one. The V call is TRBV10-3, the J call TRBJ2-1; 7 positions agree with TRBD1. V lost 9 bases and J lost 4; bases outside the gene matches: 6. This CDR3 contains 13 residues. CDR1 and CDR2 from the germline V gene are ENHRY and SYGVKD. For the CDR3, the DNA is TGTGCCATGGGAGAGGGGGCTTACAATGAGCAGTTCTTC. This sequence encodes CAMGEGAYNEQFF.

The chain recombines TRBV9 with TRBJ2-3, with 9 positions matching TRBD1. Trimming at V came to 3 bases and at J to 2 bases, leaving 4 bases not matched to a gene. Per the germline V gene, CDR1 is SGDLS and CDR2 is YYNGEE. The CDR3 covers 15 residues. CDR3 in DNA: TGTGCCAGCAGCGGGGGGACAGGGCTCACAGATACGCAGTATTTT. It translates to CASSGGTGLTDTQYF.

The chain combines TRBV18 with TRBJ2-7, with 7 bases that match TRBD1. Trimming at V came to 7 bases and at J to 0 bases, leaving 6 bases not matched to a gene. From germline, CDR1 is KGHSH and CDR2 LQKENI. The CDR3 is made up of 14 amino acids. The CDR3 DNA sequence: TGTGCCAGCTTCCCAACAGGGGCCTCCTACGAGCAGTACTTC. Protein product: CASFPTGASYEQYF.

The CDR3 region is CASSESRAGGLKTQYF. CDR3 in DNA: TGCGCCAGCAGTGAGTCCAGGGCAGGGGGATTGAAGACCCAGTACTTC. This chain joins TRBV10-2 and TRBJ2-5, with TRBD1 matching over 7 bases. Germline values: CDR1 WSHSY, CDR2 SAAADI. This CDR3 is 16 amino acids long. V shed 0 bases and J 6 bases; nucleotides not matched to a gene: 10.

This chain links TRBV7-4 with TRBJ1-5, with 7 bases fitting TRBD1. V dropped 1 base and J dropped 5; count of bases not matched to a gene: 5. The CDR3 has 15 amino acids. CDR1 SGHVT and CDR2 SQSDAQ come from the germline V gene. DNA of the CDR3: TGTGCCAGCAGCTTAGTGACAGGGAAGTATCAGCCCCAGCATTTT. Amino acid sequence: CASSLVTGKYQPQHF.

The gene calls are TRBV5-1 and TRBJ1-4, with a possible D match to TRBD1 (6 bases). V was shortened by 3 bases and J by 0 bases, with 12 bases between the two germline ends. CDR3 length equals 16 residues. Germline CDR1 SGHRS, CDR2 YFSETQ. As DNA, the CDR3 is TGCGCCAGCAGCTCCAGGACAGCTTCAACTAATGAAAAACTGTTTTTT. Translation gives CASSSRTASTNEKLFF.

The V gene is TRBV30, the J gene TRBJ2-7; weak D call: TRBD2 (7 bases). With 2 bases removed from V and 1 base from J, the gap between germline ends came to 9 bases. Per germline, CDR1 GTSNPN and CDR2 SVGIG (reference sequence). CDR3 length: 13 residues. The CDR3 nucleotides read TGTGCCTGGAGTCGGGGGGCATCCTACGAGCAGTACTTC. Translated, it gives CAWSRGASYEQYF.

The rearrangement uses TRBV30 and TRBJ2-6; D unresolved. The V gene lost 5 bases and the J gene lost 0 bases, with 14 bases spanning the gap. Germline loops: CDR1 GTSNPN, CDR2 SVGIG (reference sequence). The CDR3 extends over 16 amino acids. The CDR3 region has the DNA TGTGCCTGGTTACGTTTTTCCAGCTCTGGGGCCAACGTCCTGACTTTC. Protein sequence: CAWLRFSSSGANVLTF.

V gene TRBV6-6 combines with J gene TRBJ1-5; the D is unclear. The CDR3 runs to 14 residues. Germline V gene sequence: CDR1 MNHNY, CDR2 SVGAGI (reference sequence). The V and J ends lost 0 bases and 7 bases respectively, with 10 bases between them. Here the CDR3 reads CASSYSTNRQPQHF. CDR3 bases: TGTGCCAGCAGTTACTCCACGAATCGGCAGCCCCAGCATTTT.

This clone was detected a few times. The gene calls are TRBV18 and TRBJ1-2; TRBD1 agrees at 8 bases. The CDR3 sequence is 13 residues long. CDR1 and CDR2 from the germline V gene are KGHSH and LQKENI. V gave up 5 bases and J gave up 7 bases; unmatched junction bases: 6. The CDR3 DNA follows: TGTGCCAGCTCAGTGCAGGGGGCGTCTGGCTACACCTTC. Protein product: CASSVQGASGYTF.

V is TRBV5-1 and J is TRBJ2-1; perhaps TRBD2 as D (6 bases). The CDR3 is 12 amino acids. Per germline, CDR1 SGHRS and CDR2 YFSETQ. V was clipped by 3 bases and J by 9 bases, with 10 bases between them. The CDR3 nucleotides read TGCGCCAGCAGCTCCCCCGGGGGTGAGCAGTTCTTC. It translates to CASSSPGGEQFF.

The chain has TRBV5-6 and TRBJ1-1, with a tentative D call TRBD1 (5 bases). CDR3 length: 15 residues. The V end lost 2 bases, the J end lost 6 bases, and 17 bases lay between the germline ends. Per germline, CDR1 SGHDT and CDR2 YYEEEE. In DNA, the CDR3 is TGTGCCAGCAGCTTCAATTCCAGGGTGTTGTCTGAAGCTTTCTTT. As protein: CASSFNSRVLSEAFF.

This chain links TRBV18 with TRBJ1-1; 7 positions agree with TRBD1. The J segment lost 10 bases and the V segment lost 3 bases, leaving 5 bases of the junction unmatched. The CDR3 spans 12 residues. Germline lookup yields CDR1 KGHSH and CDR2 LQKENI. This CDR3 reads CASSPRGRAAFF. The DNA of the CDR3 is TGTGCCAGCTCACCGAGGGGGCGGGCAGCTTTCTTT.

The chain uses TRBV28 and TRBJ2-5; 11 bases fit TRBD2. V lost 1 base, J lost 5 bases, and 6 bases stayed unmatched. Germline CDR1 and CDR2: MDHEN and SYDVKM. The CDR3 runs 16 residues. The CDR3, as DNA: TGTGCCAGCAGTTTATCAATACTAGCGGGAGCGGAGACCCAGTACTTC. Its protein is CASSLSILAGAETQYF.

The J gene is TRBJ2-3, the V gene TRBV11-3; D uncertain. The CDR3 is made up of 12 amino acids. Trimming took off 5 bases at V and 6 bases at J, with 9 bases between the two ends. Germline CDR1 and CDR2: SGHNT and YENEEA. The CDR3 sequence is CASSVSLDTQYF. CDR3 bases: TGTGCCAGCAGCGTCAGTTTGGATACGCAGTATTTT.

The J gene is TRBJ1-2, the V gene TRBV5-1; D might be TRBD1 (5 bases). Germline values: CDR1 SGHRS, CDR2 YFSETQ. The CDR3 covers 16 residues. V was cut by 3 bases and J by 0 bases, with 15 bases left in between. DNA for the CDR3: TGCGCCAGCAGCTCCGCGGGGGGGATGGCTAACTATGGCTACACCTTC. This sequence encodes CASSSAGGMANYGYTF.

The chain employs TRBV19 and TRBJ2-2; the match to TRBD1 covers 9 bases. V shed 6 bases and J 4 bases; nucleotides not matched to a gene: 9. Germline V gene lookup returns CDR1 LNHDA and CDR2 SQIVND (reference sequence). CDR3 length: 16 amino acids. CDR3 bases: TGTGCCAGTAGACAGCCGGGACAGGGTACCACCGGGGAGCTGTTTTTT. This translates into CASRQPGQGTTGELFF.

For the CDR3, the DNA is TGTGCCAGCATAGACCCCAAGGGGTCTGGCTACACCTTC. It translates to CASIDPKGSGYTF. This rearrangement joins TRBV28 to TRBJ1-2, with D possibly TRBD1 on 5 matching bases. Germline values: CDR1 MDHEN, CDR2 SYDVKM. The CDR3 sequence is 13 residues long. Trimming took off 7 bases at V and 7 bases at J, with 16 bases between the two ends.

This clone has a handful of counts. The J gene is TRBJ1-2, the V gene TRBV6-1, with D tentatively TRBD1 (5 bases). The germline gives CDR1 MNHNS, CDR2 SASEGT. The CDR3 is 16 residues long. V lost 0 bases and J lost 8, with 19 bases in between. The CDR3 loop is CASSEAWVSGEAGYTF. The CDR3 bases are TGTGCCAGCAGTGAAGCGTGGGTATCGGGGGAGGCGGGCTACACCTTC.

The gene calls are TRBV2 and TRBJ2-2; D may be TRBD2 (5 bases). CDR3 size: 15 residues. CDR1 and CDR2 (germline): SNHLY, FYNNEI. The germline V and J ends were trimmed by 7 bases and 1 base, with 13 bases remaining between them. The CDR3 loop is CASNEGELNTGELFF. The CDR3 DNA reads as TGTGCCAGCAACGAGGGAGAACTGAACACCGGGGAGCTGTTTTTT.

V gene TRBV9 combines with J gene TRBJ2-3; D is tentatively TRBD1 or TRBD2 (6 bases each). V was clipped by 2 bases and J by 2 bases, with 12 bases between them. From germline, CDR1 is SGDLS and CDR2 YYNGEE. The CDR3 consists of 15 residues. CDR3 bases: TGTGCCAGCAGCGTGGGGGGCCTAGTCACAGATACGCAGTATTTT. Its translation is CASSVGGLVTDTQYF.

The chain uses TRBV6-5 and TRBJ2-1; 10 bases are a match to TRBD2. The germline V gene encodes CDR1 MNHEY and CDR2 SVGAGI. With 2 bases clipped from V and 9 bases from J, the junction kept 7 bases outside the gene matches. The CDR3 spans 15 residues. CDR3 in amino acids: CASSYGLAGVGEQFF. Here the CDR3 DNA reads TGTGCCAGCAGTTACGGCCTAGCGGGAGTCGGTGAGCAGTTCTTC.

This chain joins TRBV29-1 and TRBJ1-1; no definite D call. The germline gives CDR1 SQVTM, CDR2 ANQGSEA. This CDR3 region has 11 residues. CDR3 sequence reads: CSSAGSTEAFF. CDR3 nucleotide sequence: TGCAGTTCGGCGGGCAGCACTGAAGCTTTCTTT.